This paragraph covers one T cell receptor (beta chain) sequence. This sample stems from a study of technical replicates of blood from several donors. Here immunoSEQ multiplex PCR was the method, and the copy in TCRdb shows in-frame clones only, minus some. Here the sample spans tens of thousands of clones, 85% to 95% being singletons. Germline-derived CDR1 and CDR2 are SGHVS and FQNEAQ. The CDR3 is 13 residues long. The V and J ends lost 2 bases and 3 bases respectively, with 7 bases between them. The rearrangement uses TRBV7-8 and TRBJ1-1, with D maybe TRBD1 (5 bases). Specimen: T cells isolated from PBMCs. The sequence was obtained from a human donor in good health. The CDR3 here is CASSLRDYTEAFF. The CDR3 region has the DNA TGTGCCAGCAGCTTAAGGGACTACACTGAAGCTTTCTTT. The variable domain in full, completed from reference TRBV7-8 and TRBJ1-1, reads GAGVSQSPRYKVAKRGQDVALRCDPISGHVSLFWYQQALGQGPEFLTYFQNEAQLDKSGLPSDRFFAERPEGSVSTLKIQRTQQEDSAVYLCASSLRDYTEAFFGQGTRLTVV.